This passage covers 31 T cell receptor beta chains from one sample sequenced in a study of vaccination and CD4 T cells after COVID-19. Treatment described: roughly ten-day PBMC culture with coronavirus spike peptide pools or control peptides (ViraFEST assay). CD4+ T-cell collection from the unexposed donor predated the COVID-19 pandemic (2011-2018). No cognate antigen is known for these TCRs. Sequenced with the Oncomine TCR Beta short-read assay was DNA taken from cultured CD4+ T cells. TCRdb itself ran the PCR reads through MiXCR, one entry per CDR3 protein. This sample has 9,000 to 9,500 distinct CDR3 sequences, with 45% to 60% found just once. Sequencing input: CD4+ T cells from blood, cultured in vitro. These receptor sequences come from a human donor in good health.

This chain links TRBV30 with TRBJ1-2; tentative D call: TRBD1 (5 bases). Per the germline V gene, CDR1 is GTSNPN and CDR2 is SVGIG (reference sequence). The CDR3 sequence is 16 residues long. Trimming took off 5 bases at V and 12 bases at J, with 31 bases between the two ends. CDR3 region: CAWATQRGKAQRGHTF. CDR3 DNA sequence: TGTGCCTGGGCGACGCAAAGGGGAAAGGCCCAACGAGGCCACACCTTC.

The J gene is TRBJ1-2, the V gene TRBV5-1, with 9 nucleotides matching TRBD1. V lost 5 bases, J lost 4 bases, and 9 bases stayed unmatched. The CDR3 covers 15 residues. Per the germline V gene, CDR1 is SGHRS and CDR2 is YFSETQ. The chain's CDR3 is CASRTGTGSFYGYTF. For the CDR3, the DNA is TGCGCCAGCAGAACCGGGACAGGGTCCTTCTATGGCTACACCTTC.

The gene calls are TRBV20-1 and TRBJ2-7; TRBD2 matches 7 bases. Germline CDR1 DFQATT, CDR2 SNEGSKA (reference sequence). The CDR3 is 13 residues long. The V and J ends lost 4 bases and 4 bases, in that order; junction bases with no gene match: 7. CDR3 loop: CSAITPGGYEQYF. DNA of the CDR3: TGCAGTGCTATTACCCCGGGGGGATACGAGCAGTACTTC.

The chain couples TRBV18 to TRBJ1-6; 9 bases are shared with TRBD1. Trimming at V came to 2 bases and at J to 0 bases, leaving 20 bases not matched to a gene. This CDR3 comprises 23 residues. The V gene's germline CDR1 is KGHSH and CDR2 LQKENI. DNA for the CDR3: TGTGCCAGCTCACCAGTATCTGGAACAAACCGGGACAGGGAAAACTCCTATAATTCACCCCTCCACTTT. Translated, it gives CASSPVSGTNRDRENSYNSPLHF.

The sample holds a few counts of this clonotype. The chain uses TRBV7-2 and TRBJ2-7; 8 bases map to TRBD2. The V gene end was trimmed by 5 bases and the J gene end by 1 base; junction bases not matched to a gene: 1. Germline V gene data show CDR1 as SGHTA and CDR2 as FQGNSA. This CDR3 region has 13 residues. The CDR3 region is CASSSGGSYEQYF. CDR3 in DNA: TGTGCCAGCAGCAGCGGGGGATCCTACGAGCAGTACTTC.

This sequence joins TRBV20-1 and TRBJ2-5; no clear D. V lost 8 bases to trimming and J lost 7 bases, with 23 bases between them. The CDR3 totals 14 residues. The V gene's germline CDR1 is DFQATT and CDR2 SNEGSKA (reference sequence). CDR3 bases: TGCAGTTTAAAGGATTCGAACAGCGTGGGGACCCAGTACTTC. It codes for CSLKDSNSVGTQYF.

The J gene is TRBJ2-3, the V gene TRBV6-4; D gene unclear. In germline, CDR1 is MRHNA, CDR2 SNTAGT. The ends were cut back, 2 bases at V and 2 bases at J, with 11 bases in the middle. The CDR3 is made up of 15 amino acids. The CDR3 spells CASSDTAASTDTQYF. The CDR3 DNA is TGTGCCAGCAGTGACACGGCAGCATCCACAGATACGCAGTATTTT.

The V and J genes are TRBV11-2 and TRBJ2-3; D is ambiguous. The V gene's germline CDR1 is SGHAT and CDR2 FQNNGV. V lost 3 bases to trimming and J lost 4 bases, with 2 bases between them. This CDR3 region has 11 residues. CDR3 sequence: CASSFSDTQYF. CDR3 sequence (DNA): TGTGCCAGCAGCTTTTCAGATACGCAGTATTTT.

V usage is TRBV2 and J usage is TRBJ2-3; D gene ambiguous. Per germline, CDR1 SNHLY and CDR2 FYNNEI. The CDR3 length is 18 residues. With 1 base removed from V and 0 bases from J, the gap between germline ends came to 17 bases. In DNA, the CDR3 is TGTGCCAGCAGTGAAGATGTAAGGAGTCCCCTTAGCACAGATACGCAGTATTTT. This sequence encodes CASSEDVRSPLSTDTQYF. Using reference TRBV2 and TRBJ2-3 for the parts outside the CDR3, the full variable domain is EPEVTQTPSHQVTQMGQEVILRCVPISNHLYFYWYRQILGQKVEFLVSFYNNEISEKSEIFDDQFSVERPDGSNFTLKIRSTKLEDSAMYFCASSEDVRSPLSTDTQYFGPGTRLTVL.

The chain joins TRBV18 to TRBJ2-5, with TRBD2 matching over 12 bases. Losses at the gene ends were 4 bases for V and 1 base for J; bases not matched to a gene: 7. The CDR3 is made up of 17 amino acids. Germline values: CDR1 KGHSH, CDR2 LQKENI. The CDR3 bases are TGTGCCAGCTCACGGTCCACTAGCGGGGGGACCCAAGAGACCCAGTACTTC. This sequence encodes CASSRSTSGGTQETQYF.

The CDR3 DNA reads TGTGCCAGCAGCCCCGGGGCCGGCGGGAGCAATCAGCCCCAGCATTTT. Residues: CASSPGAGGSNQPQHF. The rearrangement links TRBV7-2 to TRBJ1-5; D is possibly TRBD1 (5 bases). V lost 5 bases and J lost 1, with 15 bases in between. CDR1 and CDR2 from the germline V gene are SGHTA and FQGNSA. CDR3 length: 16 residues.

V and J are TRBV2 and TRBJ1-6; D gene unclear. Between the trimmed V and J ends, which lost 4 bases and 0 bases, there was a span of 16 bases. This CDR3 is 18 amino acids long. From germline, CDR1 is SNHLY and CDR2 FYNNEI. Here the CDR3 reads CASSVYTPLSSYNSPLHF. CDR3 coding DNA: TGTGCCAGCAGTGTATATACCCCGTTGAGCTCCTATAATTCACCCCTCCACTTT.

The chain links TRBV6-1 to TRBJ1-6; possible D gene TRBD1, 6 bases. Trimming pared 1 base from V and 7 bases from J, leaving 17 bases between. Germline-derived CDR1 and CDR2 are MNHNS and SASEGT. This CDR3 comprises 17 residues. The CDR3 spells CASSEERAGVTNSPLHF. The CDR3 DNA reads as TGTGCCAGCAGTGAAGAAAGGGCAGGGGTAACCAATTCACCCCTCCACTTT.

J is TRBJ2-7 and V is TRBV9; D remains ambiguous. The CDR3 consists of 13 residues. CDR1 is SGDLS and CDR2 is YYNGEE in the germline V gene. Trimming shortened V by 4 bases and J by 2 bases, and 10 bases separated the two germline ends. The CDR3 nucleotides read TGTGCCAGCAGCCCCACGTCCCCCTACGAGCAGTACTTC. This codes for CASSPTSPYEQYF.

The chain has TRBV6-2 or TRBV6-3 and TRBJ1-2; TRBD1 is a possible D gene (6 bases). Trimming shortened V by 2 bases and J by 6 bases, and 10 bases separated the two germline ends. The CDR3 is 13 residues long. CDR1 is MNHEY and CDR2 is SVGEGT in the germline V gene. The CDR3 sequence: CASSYKGVNGYTF. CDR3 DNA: TGTGCCAGCAGTTACAAGGGGGTTAATGGCTACACCTTC.

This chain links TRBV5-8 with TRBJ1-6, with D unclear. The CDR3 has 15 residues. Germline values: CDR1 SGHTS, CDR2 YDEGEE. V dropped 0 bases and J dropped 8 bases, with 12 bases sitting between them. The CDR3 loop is CASSLVGSQYSPLHF. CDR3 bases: TGTGCCAGCAGCTTGGTAGGGTCCCAATATTCACCCCTCCACTTT.

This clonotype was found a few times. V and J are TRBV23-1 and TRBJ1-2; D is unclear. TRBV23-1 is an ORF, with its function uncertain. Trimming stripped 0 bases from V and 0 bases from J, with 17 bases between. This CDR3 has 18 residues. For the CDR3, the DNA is TGCGCCAGCAGTCAATCGCCCGGTGGCCAAGACCCTAACTATGGCTACACCTTC. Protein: CASSQSPGGQDPNYGYTF.

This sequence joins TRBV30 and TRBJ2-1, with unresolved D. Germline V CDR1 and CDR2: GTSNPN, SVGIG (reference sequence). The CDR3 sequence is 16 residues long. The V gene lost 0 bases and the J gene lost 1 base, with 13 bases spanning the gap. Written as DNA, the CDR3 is TGTGCCTGGAGTGTCCCTGGATATCCTTCCTACAATGAGCAGTTCTTC. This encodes CAWSVPGYPSYNEQFF.

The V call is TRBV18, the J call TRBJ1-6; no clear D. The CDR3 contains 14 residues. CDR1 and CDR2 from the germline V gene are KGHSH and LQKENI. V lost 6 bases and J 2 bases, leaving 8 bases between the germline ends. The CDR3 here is CASSPLAYNSPLHF. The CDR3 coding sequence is TGTGCCAGCTCCCCCCTTGCCTATAATTCACCCCTCCACTTT.

The DNA for the CDR3 is TGTGCCATCAGTGAGTCGGGGGGTCTAAGCTCCTACGAGCAGTACTTC. As protein: CAISESGGLSSYEQYF. The chain combines TRBV10-3 with TRBJ2-7, with a weak D call TRBD2 (6 bases). This CDR3 spans 16 amino acids. V was trimmed by 0 bases and J by 0 bases, leaving 12 bases between them. CDR1 and CDR2 (germline): ENHRY, SYGVKD.

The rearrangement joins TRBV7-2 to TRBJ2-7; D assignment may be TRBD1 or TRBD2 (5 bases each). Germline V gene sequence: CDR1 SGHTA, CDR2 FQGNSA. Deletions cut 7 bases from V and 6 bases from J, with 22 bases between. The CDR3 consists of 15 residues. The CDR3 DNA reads TGTGCCAGCAACCGGGGCGGAGAACTAAGTGGCGAGCAGTACTTC. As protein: CASNRGGELSGEQYF.

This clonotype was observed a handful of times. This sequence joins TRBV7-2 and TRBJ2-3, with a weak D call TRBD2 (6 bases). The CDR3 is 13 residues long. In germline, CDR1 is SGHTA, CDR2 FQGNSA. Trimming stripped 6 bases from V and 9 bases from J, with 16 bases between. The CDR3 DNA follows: TGTGCCAGCAGTTGGGGGAGGAGTGGGACGCAGTATTTT. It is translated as CASSWGRSGTQYF.

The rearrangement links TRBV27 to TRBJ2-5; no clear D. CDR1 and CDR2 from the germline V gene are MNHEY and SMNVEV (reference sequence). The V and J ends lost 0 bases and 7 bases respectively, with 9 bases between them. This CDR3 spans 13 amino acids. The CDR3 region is CASSLSGPGTQYF. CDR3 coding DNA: TGTGCCAGCAGTTTATCAGGGCCAGGGACCCAGTACTTC.

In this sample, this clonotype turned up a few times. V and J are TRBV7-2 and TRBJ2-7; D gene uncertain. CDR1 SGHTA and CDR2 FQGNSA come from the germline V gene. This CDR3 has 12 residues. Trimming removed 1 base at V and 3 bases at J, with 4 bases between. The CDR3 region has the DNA TGTGCCAGCAGCTTAGTGGACTACGAGCAGTACTTC. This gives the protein CASSLVDYEQYF.

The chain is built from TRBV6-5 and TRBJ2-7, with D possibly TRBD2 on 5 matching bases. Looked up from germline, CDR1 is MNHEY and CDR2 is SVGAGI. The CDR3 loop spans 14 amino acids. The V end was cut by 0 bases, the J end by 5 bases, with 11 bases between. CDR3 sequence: CASSYSGSPNEQYF. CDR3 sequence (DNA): TGTGCCAGCAGTTACTCTGGGAGTCCAAACGAGCAGTACTTC.

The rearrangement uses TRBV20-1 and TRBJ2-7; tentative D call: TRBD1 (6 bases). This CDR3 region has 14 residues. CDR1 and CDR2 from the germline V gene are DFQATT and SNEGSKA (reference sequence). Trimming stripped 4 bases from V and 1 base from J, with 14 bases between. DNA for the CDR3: TGCAGTGCTAAGGACAGCCGAAGGTCCTACGAGCAGTACTTC. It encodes CSAKDSRRSYEQYF.

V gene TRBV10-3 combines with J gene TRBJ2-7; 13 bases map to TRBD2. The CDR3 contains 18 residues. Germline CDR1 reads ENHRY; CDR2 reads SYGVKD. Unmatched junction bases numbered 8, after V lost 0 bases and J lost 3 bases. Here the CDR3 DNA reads TGTGCCATCAGTGAGTCGTTGGGACTAGCGGGGATCCTCTACGAGCAGTACTTC. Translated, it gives CAISESLGLAGILYEQYF.

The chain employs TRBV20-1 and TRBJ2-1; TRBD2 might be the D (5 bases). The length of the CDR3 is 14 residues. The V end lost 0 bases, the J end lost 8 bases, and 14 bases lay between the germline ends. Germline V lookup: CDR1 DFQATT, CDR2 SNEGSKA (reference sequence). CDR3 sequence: CSARDVRRYYEQFF. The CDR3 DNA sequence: TGCAGTGCTAGAGATGTCAGGAGGTACTATGAGCAGTTCTTC.

The CDR3 region is CASSRSYSNQPQHF. The CDR3 nucleotides read TGTGCCAGCAGTCGATCTTATAGCAATCAGCCCCAGCATTTT. The genes are TRBV6-1 and TRBJ1-5; unclear D gene. Germline V lookup: CDR1 MNHNS, CDR2 SASEGT. The CDR3 is 14 residues long. Trimming cost V 5 bases and J 0 bases, with 8 bases left between them.

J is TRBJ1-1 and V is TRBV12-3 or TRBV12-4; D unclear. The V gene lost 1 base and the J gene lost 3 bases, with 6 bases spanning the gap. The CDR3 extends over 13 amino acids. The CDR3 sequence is CASSLGADTEAFF. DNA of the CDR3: TGTGCCAGCAGTTTAGGGGCAGACACTGAAGCTTTCTTT.

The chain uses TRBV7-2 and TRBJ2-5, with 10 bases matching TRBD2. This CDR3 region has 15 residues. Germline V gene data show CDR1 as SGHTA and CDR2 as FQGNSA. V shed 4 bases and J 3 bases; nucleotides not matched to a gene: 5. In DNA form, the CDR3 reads TGTGCCAGCAGCTCGATGCTAGCGGGGGAAGAGACCCAGTACTTC. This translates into CASSSMLAGEETQYF.